This T cell receptor (beta chain) was recorded in a study of Ad26.COV2.S vaccination and SARS-CoV-2 variants. This table comes from immunoSEQ multiplex PCR, and its TCRdb copy is limited to in-frame clones, with some not included. The sample holds 400,000 to 450,000 clones, 75% to 95% seen once. The CDR3 runs to 15 residues. V gave up 6 bases and J gave up 4 bases; unmatched junction bases: 12. The germline V gene encodes CDR1 SGHNT and CDR2 YYREEE (reference sequence). Treatment: about 20 received Ad26.COV2.S at low or high dose, single or two shots; roughly 5 received placebo; per-sample allocation not given. Repertoires come from day 63 after the first vaccine or placebo injection.

The rearrangement uses TRBV5-4 and TRBJ1-1, with 7 bases identical to TRBD1. The sequence was obtained from a person aged 18 to 59 who received the Ad26.COV2.S COVID-19 vaccine or a placebo. Specimen: peripheral blood, collected in a trial of Ad26.COV2.S vaccine versus placebo. The CDR3 is CASIPQGSPGTEAFF. The CDR3 coding sequence is TGTGCCAGCATCCCACAGGGGTCCCCCGGCACTGAAGCTTTCTTT.